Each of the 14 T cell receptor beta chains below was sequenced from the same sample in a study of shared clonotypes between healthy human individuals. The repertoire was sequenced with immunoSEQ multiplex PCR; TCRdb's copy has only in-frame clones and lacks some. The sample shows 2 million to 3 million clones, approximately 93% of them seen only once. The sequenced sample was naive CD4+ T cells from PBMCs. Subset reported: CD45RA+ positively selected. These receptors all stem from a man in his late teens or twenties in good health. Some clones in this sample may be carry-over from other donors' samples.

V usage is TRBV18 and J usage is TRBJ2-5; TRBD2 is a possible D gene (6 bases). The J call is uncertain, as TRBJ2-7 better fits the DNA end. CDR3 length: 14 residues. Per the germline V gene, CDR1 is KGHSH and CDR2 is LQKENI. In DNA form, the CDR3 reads TGTGCCAGCTCCCCGGGGGATGGTGCCTACGAGCAGTACTTC. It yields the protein CASSPGDGAYEQYF.

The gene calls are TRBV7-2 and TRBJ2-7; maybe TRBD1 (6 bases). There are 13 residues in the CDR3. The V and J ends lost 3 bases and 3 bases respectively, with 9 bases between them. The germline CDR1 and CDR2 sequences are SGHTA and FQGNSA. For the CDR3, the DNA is TGTGCCAGCAGCTTTAGGGGGAACTACGAGCAGTACTTC. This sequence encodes CASSFRGNYEQYF.

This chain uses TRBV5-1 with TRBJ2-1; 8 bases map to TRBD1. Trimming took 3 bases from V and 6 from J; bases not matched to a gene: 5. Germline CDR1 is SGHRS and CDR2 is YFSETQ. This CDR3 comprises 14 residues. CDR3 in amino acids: CASSWNTGGNEQFF. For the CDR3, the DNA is TGCGCCAGCAGCTGGAACACAGGGGGCAATGAGCAGTTCTTC.

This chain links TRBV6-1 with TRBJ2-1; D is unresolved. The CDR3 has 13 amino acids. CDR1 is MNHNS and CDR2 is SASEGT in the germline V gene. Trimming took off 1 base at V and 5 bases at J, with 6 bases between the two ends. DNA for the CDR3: TGTGCCAGCAGTGAAGTAAGAAACAATGAGCAGTTCTTC. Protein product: CASSEVRNNEQFF.

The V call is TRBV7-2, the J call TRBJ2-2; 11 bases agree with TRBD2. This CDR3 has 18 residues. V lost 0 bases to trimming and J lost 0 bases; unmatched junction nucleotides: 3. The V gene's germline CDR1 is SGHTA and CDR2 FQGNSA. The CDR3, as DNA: TGTGCCAGCAGCTTAGCTAGCGGGAGGGCCGCGAACACCGGGGAGCTGTTTTTT. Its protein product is CASSLASGRAANTGELFF.

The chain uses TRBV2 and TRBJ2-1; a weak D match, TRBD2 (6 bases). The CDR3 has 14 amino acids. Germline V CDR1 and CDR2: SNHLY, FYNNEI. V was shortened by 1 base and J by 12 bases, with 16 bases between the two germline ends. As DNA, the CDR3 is TGTGCCAGCAGTGAAGGGACCGCTCCCGGGGGGCAGTTCTTC. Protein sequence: CASSEGTAPGGQFF.

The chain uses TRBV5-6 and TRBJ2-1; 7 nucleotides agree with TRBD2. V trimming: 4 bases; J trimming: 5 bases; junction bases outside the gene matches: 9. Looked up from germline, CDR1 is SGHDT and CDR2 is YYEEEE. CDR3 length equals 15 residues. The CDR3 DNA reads TGTGCCAGCAGCCCGATAGGTAGCGGGCACAATGAGCAGTTCTTC. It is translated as CASSPIGSGHNEQFF. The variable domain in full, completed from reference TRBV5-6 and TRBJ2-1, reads DAGVTQSPTHLIKTRGQQVTLRCSPKSGHDTVSWYQQALGQGPQFIFQYYEEEERQRGNFPDRFSGHQFPNYSSELNVNALLLGDSALYLCASSPIGSGHNEQFFGPGTRLTVL.

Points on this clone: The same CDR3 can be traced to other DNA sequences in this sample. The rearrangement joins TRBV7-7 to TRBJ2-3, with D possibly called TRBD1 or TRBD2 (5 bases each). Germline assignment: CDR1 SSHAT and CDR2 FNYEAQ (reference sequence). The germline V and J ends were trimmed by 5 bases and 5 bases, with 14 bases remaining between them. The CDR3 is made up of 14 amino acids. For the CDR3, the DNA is TGTGCCAGCAGCCCCGGGACCTCCGGAGATACGCAGTATTTT. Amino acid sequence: CASSPGTSGDTQYF.

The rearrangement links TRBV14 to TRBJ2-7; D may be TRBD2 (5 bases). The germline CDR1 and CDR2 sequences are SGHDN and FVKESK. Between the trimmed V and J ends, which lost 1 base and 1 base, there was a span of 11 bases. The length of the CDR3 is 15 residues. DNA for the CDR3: TGTGCCAGCAGCCAAGTTCCAGCGGATTCCTACGAGCAGTACTTC. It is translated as CASSQVPADSYEQYF.

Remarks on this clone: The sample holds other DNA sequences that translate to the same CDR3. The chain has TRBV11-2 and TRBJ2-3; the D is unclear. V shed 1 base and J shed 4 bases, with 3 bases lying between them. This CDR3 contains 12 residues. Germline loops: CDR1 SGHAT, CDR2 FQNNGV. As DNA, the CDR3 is TGTGCCAGCAGCTTAGTTTCAGATACGCAGTATTTT. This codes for CASSLVSDTQYF.

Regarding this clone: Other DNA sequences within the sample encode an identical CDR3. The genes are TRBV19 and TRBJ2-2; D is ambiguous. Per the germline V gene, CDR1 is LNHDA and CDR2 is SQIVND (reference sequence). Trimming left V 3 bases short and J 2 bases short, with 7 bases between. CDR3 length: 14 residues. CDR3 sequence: CASSIWGNTGELFF. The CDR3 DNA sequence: TGTGCCAGTAGTATCTGGGGAAACACCGGGGAGCTGTTTTTT.

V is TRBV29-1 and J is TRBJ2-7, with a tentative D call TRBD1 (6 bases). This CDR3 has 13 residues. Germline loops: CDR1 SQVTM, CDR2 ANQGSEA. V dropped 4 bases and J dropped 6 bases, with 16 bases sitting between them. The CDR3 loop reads CSVAKGVGIEQYF. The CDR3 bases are TGCAGCGTTGCGAAGGGGGTTGGCATCGAGCAGTACTTC.

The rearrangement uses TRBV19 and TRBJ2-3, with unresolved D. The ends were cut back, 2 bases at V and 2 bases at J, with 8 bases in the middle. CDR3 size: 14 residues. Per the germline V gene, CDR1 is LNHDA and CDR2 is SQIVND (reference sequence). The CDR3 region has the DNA TGTGCCAGTAGTATAAGTTCGTACACAGATACGCAGTATTTT. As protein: CASSISSYTDTQYF.

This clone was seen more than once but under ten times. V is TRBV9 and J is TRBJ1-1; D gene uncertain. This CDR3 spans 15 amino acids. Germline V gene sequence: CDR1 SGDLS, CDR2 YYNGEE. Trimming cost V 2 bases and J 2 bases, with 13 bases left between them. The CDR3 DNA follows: TGTGCCAGCAGCGTCGGTCCCAGGACTAACACTGAAGCTTTCTTT. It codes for CASSVGPRTNTEAFF.